The T cell receptor (beta chain) under discussion was sequenced for a study of early T cells in non-severe SARS-CoV-2 infection. Each single cDNA molecule received a unique molecular identifier. TCRdb reanalysed the 5' RACE reads using MiXCR and keeps one entry per CDR3 protein. The profile shows 50,000 to 70,000 distinct CDR3 sequences, more than 8.5% of them singletons. Germline assignment: CDR1 ENHRY and CDR2 SYGVKD. Trimming took off 7 bases at V and 2 bases at J, with 9 bases between the two ends. This CDR3 has 13 residues. This clonotype came up many times. V usage is TRBV10-3 and J usage is TRBJ2-1; possibly TRBD1 or TRBD2 for D (5 bases each). The receptor was derived from an adult who was a healthcare worker with PCR-confirmed SARS-CoV-2 infection or an uninfected control (not recorded which). Sequenced sample: whole blood. In DNA form, the CDR3 reads TGTGCCATCACCGGGACCCCCTACAATGAGCAGTTCTTC. This gives the protein CAITGTPYNEQFF.